Each of the 9 T cell receptor beta chains below was sequenced from the same sample in a study of blood T cell repertoires in COVID-19. The data were produced by immunoSEQ multiplex PCR, yet TCRdb's version contains in-frame clones alone and is incomplete. Among roughly 270,000 clones listed, 85% were seen once. Sample: PBMCs or T cells enriched from blood (not recorded which). These receptors all stem from a woman between 45 and 65 years old who had recovered from COVID-19.

This chain links TRBV3-1 (or the pseudogene TRBV3-2) with TRBJ1-3; no reliable D call. Trimming stripped 0 bases from V and 14 bases from J, with 14 bases between. CDR3 length: 13 amino acids. In germline, CDR1 is LGHDT, CDR2 YNNKEL (reference sequence). Written as DNA, the CDR3 is TGTGCCAGCAGCCAAGAATCGGTACGGCGGTTATATTTT. It encodes CASSQESVRRLYF.

This rearrangement joins TRBV18 to TRBJ1-1, with D unclear. The CDR3 sequence is 15 residues long. V lost 0 bases, J lost 5 bases, and 13 bases lay in between. In germline, CDR1 is KGHSH, CDR2 LQKENI. CDR3 amino acids: CASSPPNSGGTEAFF. The CDR3 DNA reads as TGTGCCAGCTCACCACCGAACAGCGGAGGGACTGAAGCTTTCTTT.

The chain recombines TRBV6-5 with TRBJ1-1; D is possibly TRBD1 (5 bases). Trimming removed 2 bases from V and 3 bases from J, with 13 bases in between. The CDR3 contains 15 residues. Germline V gene data show CDR1 as MNHEY and CDR2 as SVGAGI. The CDR3 spells CASSYRRGQYTEAFF. The DNA of the CDR3 is TGTGCCAGCAGTTACAGGAGGGGTCAGTACACTGAAGCTTTCTTT.

The V gene is TRBV5-1, the J gene TRBJ1-4, with a weak D call TRBD1 (6 bases). Trimming stripped 5 bases from V and 8 bases from J, with 19 bases between. The CDR3 runs 15 residues. Per the germline V gene, CDR1 is SGHRS and CDR2 is YFSETQ. CDR3 nucleotides: TGCGCCAGCAGTTTCTCCGGGGGGCCTAGAGAAAAACTGTTTTTT. Its translation is CASSFSGGPREKLFF.

The chain has TRBV5-6 and TRBJ1-5, with D possibly TRBD1 on 5 matching bases. V lost 3 bases and J 4 bases, leaving 11 bases between the germline ends. The CDR3 runs to 14 residues. Germline CDR1 SGHDT, CDR2 YYEEEE. The CDR3 DNA sequence: TGTGCCAGCAGCTCGCGACAGAAGAATCAGCCCCAGCATTTT. Its protein is CASSSRQKNQPQHF.

The chain is built from TRBV29-1 and TRBJ2-1; 10 nucleotides line up with TRBD2. The CDR3 covers 14 residues. Germline CDR1 and CDR2: SQVTM and ANQGSEA. V shed 6 bases and J 0 bases; nucleotides not matched to a gene: 2. The CDR3 DNA is TGCAGCGTCTCTAGCGGGGGCTCCTACAATGAGCAGTTCTTC. Amino acids: CSVSSGGSYNEQFF.

This clone was seen a handful of times. The gene calls are TRBV20-1 and TRBJ2-7; 9 bases map to TRBD2. The CDR3 has 13 amino acids. Germline-derived CDR1 and CDR2 are DFQATT and SNEGSKA (reference sequence). J gave up 7 bases and V 3 bases, and 7 bases lay outside the gene matches. The CDR3, as DNA: TGCAGTGCTAGTGTAGCGGGAGCATCTGAGCAGTACTTC. Protein: CSASVAGASEQYF.

The V gene is TRBV29-1, the J gene TRBJ2-1; possibly TRBD2 for D (5 bases). V lost 1 base and J 9 bases, leaving 13 bases between the germline ends. This CDR3 comprises 13 residues. Germline CDR1 SQVTM, CDR2 ANQGSEA. CDR3 sequence (DNA): TGCAGCGTTGAAGCGGGATGGATAGGTGAGCAGTTCTTC. Its translation: CSVEAGWIGEQFF.

The chain couples TRBV19 to TRBJ2-1, with TRBD2 matching 13 bases. Germline CDR1 and CDR2: LNHDA and SQIVND (reference sequence). The CDR3 spans 17 residues. Trimming at V came to 1 base and at J to 3 bases, leaving 3 bases not matched to a gene. In DNA, the CDR3 is TGTGCCAGTAGTATAGGGGGACTAGCGGGATACTACAATGAGCAGTTCTTC. As protein: CASSIGGLAGYYNEQFF.